The present TCR beta chain was sequenced within a study of T-cell reconstitution after alpha-beta-depleted transplantation in children. General study points: Counts and diversity of T cells one year after transplant came mostly from newly produced T cells.

Unique molecular identifiers tagged the TCRbeta library. TCRdb re-called the PCR reads with MiXCR, one entry per CDR3 protein. The sample includes tens of thousands of distinct CDR3 sequences, approximately 6.1% of them seen just once. About this clonotype: Antigen unknown.

The CDR3 covers 16 residues. With 4 bases removed from V and 6 bases from J, the gap between germline ends came to 21 bases. Germline V CDR1 and CDR2: LGHNA, YSLEER. Sequenced here: PBMCs, mostly from graft donor cells, sampled 60 days after TCRalphabeta/CD19-depleted stem cell transplant. This clonotype originated in a female patient aged 2 to 10 who had a stem cell transplant for aplastic anemia, so the T cells may come from the graft donor. V and J are TRBV4-3 and TRBJ1-2; weak D call: TRBD1 (5 bases). The CDR3 DNA is TGCGCCAGCAGCCGCAGCCAACTAAGAGGGGCAGATGGCTACACCTTC. Its protein is CASSRSQLRGADGYTF.